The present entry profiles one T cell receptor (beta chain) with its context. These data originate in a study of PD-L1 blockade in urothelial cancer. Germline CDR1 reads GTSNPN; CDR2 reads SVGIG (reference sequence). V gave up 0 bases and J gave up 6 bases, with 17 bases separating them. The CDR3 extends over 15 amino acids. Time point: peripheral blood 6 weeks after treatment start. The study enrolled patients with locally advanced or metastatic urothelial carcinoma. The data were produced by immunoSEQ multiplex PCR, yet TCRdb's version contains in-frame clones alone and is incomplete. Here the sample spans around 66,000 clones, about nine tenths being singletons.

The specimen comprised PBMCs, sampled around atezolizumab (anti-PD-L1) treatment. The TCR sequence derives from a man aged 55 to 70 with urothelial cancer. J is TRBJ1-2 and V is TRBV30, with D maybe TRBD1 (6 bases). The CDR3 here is CAWSVVWGRYNGYTF. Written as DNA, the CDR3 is TGTGCCTGGAGTGTAGTTTGGGGGCGTTACAATGGCTACACCTTC.